Listed here are 3 T cell receptor beta chains from one sample, sequenced in a study of cytomegalovirus exposure and HLA in healthy donors. Use of 60 Vbeta and 13 Jbeta primers characterized the PCR. Using immunoSEQ multiplex PCR, the repertoire was profiled, and TCRdb retains in-frame clones only, with some absent. The repertoire consists of 100,000 to 150,000 clones, with roughly 82% occurring once and the leading ten covering approximately 4.2%. Sample: PBMCs. Receptor source: a male donor in good health and CMV-seropositive.

With regard to this clone: Other DNA sequences in this sample translate to the same CDR3. The rearrangement links TRBV6-1 to TRBJ1-4; 8 bases are a match to TRBD1. Germline-derived CDR1 and CDR2 are MNHNS and SASEGT. CDR3 length equals 14 residues. J was trimmed by 8 bases and V by 7 bases; bases with no gene match: 9. As DNA, the CDR3 is TGTGCCAGCAAAACCGGGACAGGTAGCGAAAAACTGTTTTTT. This codes for CASKTGTGSEKLFF.

Comment on this clone: At one of its ends the junction is not consistent with the germline gene, which may arise from a read error. The V and J genes are TRBV18 and TRBJ2-4, with TRBD2 matching 13 bases. Germline CDR1 and CDR2: KGHSH and LQKENI. The CDR3 loop spans 14 amino acids. CDR3 loop: CASSPGTSGTGRNF. CDR3 nucleotide sequence: TGTGCCAGCTCACCCGGGACTAGCGGGACCGGGAGGAACTTC. The whole variable domain, remainder taken from reference TRBV18 and TRBJ2-4, is NAGVMQNPRHLVRRRGQEARLRCSPMKGHSHVYWYRQLPEEGLKFMVYLQKENIIDESGMPKERFSAEFPKEGPSILRIQQVVRGDSAAYFCASSPGTSGTGRNFGAGTRLSVL.

CDR3 amino acids: CASSVAREGYEQYF. CDR3 DNA sequence: TGTGCCAGCAGCGTAGCCAGGGAGGGGTACGAGCAGTACTTC. The chain uses TRBV9 and TRBJ2-7, with TRBD2 matching over 7 bases. V shed 0 bases, J shed 4 bases, and the junction held 4 bases outside the gene matches. The CDR3 spans 14 residues. Germline CDR1 is SGDLS and CDR2 is YYNGEE.